This section outlines one T cell receptor (beta chain) sequence together with its context. V shed 8 bases and J shed 5 bases, with 21 bases lying between them. This CDR3 region has 14 residues. Looked up from germline, CDR1 is SQVTM and CDR2 is ANQGSEA. This specimen comes from a study of blood T cell repertoires in COVID-19. Assay: immunoSEQ multiplex PCR; the TCRdb copy retains only in-frame clones and omits some. The repertoire holds more than 50,000 clones, less than 90% seen once, with 1.5% to 2% in the top ten. The sample comprised peripheral blood. The rearrangement uses TRBV29-1 and TRBJ1-1; tentatively, D is TRBD1 (5 bases). This receptor was obtained from a woman between 55 and 75 years old with acute or convalescent COVID-19. The CDR3 nucleotides read TGCAGCACACGAGGTCAGGGCGTCTTAACTGAAGCTTTCTTT. The encoded protein is CSTRGQGVLTEAFF.